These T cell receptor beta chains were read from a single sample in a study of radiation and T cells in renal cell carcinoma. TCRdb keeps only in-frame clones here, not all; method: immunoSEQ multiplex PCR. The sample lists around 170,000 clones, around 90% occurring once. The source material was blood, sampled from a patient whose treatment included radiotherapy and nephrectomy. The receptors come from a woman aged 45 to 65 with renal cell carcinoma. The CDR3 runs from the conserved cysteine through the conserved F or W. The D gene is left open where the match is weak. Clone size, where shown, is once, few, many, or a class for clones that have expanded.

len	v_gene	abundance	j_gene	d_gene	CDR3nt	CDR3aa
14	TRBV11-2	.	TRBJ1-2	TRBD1	TGTGCCAGCAGCCGGGACAGGGGTTCTGATGGCTACACCTTC	CASSRDRGSDGYTF
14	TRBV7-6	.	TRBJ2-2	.	TGTGCCAGCAGCTCCCTCGGGAACACTGGGGAGCTGTTTTTT	CASSSLGNTGELFF
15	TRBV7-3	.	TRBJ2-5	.	TGTGCCAGCAGCTTAAGGGGTCGCAGGCAAGAGACCCAGTACTTC	CASSLRGRRQETQYF
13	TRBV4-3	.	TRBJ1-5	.	TGCGCCAGCAGCCAAGGGACCGATCAGCCCCAGCATTTT	CASSQGTDQPQHF
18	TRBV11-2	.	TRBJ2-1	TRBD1	TGTGCCAGCAGCTTAGGCCGTGGGACAGGACGTCAATACAATGAGCAGTTCTTC	CASSLGRGTGRQYNEQFF
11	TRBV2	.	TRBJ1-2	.	TGTGCCAGCAGTGACAACTATGGCTACACCTTC	CASSDNYGYTF
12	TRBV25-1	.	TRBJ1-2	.	TGTGCCAGCAGACAGGTCCCGAAGGGCTACACCTTC	CASRQVPKGYTF
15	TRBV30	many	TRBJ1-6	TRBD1	TGTGCCTGGAGCACAGGGGGCGCGGACAATTCACCCCTCCACTTT	CAWSTGGADNSPLHF
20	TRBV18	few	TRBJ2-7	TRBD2	TGTGCCAGCTCACCACCGGTCGAGGGAGCAACTAGCGGGGGGCTTTACGAGCAGTACTTC	CASSPPVEGATSGGLYEQYF
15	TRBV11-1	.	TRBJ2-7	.	TGTGCCAGCAGCTTAGATACGGCAGGGACGAACGAGCAGTACTTC	CASSLDTAGTNEQYF
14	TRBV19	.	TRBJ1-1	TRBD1	TGTGCCAGTAGTATAGTAAGGACAGGGGCTGAAGCTTTCTTT	CASSIVRTGAEAFF
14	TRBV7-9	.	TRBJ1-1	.	TGTGCCAGCAGCTTCAGGGGAGGGGACACTGAAGCTTTCTTT	CASSFRGGDTEAFF
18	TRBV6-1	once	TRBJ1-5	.	TGTGCCAGCAGTGAAGGCGGGACGAGGGGAGTCAGCAATCAGCCCCAGCATTTT	CASSEGGTRGVSNQPQHF
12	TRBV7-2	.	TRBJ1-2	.	TGTGCCAGCAGCTCCCTTGAGGGGGGCTACACCTTC	CASSSLEGGYTF
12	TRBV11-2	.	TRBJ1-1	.	TGTGCCAGCAGTCCGGGAGGAACTGAAGCTTTCTTT	CASSPGGTEAFF
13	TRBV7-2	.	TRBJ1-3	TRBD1	TGTGCCAGCAGCTTGGACAGGGGAAACACCATATATTTT	CASSLDRGNTIYF
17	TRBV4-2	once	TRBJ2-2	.	TGTGCCAGCAGCCAAGTAACAGGGATCGGTCCGTCCGGGGAGCTGTTTTTT	CASSQVTGIGPSGELFF
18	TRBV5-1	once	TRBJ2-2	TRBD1	TGCGCCAGCAGCCCACACCGGGACAGGACCATTGGCAGCCGGGAGCTGTTTTTT	CASSPHRDRTIGSRELFF
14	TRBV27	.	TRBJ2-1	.	TGTGCCAGCACGGCAGACTACTCCTACAATGAGCAGTTCTTC	CASTADYSYNEQFF
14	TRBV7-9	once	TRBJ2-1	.	TGTGCCAGCAGCTCAGCACAGGGGGAGGGTGAGCAGTTCTTC	CASSSAQGEGEQFF
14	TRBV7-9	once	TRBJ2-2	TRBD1	TGTGCCAGCAGTTCATCCGGGACAGGCTCGAAGCTGTTTTTT	CASSSSGTGSKLFF
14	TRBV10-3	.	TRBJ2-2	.	TGTGCCATCAGGGGGGGCGGGGACGCCGGGGAGCTGTTTTTT	CAIRGGGDAGELFF
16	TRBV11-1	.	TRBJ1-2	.	TGTGCCAGCAGCTCTCGTACAGGGCAAGGGGGCTATGGCTACACCTTC	CASSSRTGQGGYGYTF
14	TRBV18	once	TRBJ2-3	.	TGTGCCAGCTCACCCCCGGGGATGTCAGATACGCAGTATTTT	CASSPPGMSDTQYF
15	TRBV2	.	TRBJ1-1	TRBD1	TGTGCCAGCAGGGGACAGGGGGGCCGCGGGACTGAAGCTTTCTTT	CASRGQGGRGTEAFF
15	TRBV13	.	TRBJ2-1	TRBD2	TGTGCCAGCAGCTTAAGGCTAGCGGGGGGTGTAGAGCAGTTCTTC	CASSLRLAGGVEQFF
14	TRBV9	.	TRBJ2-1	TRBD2	TGTGCCAGCAGCGATAGCGGGGGGGTTAATGAGCAGTTCTTC	CASSDSGGVNEQFF
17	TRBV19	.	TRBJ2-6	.	TGTGCCAGTAGTATATCGCGAGGGGGCTCTGGGGCCAACGTCCTGACTTTC	CASSISRGGSGANVLTF
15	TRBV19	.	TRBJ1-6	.	TGTGCCAGTAGCGAGTTAGAGAGCTATAATTCACCCCTCCACTTT	CASSELESYNSPLHF
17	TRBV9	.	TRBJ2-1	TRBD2	TGTGCCAGCAGCCCCCGACTAGCGAAGAGCTCCTACAATGAGCAGTTCTTC	CASSPRLAKSSYNEQFF
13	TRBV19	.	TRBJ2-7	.	TGTGCCAGTAGAGAAGGGGGGCCGGGGGAGCAGTACTTC	CASREGGPGEQYF
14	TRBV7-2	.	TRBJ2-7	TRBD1	TGTGCCAGCACCTCGACAGGGCTTTTCGACGAGCAGTACTTC	CASTSTGLFDEQYF
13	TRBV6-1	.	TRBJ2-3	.	TGTGCCAGCAGTAGGGGAACCACAGATACGCAGTATTTT	CASSRGTTDTQYF
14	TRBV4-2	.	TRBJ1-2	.	TGTGCCAGCAGCCAAGATTGGGGGAACTATGGCTACACCTTC	CASSQDWGNYGYTF
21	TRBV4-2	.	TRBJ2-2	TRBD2	TGTGCCAGCAGCCTACAACAATTGGCAGGACTAGCGGGGGGGCGAACCGGGGAGCTGTTTTTT	CASSLQQLAGLAGGRTGELFF
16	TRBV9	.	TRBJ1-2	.	TGTGCCAGCACCCCGGGACGGGCTCCTACAAACTATGGCTACACCTTC	CASTPGRAPTNYGYTF
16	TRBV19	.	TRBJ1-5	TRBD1	TGTGCCAGTGCGACGGCGCGGACAGGGAGCAATCAGCCCCAGCATTTT	CASATARTGSNQPQHF
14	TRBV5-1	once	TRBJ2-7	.	TGCGCCAGCAGCTTAGGCGGGGTTAGGTACGAGCAGTACTTC	CASSLGGVRYEQYF
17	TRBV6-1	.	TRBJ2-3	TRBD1	TGTGCCAGCAGTGAACTGACAGGGCCTCATAGCACAGATACGCAGTATTTT	CASSELTGPHSTDTQYF
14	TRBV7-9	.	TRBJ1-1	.	TGTGCCAGCAGCCTCCGGACAGCAAACACTGAAGCTTTCTTT	CASSLRTANTEAFF
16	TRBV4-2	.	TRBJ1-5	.	TGTGCCAGCAGCCAAGATCGACAGCCTGGCGTGCAGCCCCAGCATTTT	CASSQDRQPGVQPQHF
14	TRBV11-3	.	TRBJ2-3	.	TGTGCCAGCAGCTTAGGGTTGAGCACAGATACGCAGTATTTT	CASSLGLSTDTQYF
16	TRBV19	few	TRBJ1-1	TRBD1	TGTGCCAGTAGTTTACCACAGGGGGCGGGGGACACTGAAGCTTTCTTT	CASSLPQGAGDTEAFF
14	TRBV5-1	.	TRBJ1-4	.	TGCGCCAGCAGCGTCGGGACTGGTGTTGAAAAACTGTTTTTT	CASSVGTGVEKLFF
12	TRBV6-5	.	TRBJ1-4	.	TGTGCCAGCAGGACCCTCCAGGAAAAACTGTTTTTT	CASRTLQEKLFF
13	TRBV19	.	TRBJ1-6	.	TGTGCCAGTAGTATCGAACGGGATTCACCCCTCCACTTT	CASSIERDSPLHF